This is a list of T cell receptor beta chains from one sample in a study of beta chain features in type 1 diabetes. Repertoires were generated with immunoSEQ multiplex PCR, while TCRdb's copy carries only in-frame clones and drops some. The sample lists some 410,000 clones; 10% to 12% were seen once. Source material: naive CD4+ T cells from blood. These receptors all stem from a woman aged 18-29 years in good health. CDR3s include the opening cysteine and the closing phenylalanine or tryptophan. A D gene is named only where the DNA matches it firmly. Clone size is shown for a subset of rows, as once, few, many or a class of expanded clone.

J gene | D gene | CDR3 length | clone size | V gene | CDR3 protein | CDR3 DNA
TRBJ1-1 | . | 14 | . | TRBV4-3 | CASSQEWWNTEAFF | TGCGCCAGCAGCCAAGAATGGTGGAACACTGAAGCTTTCTTT
TRBJ2-2 | TRBD1 | 16 | . | TRBV5-6 | CASSFDPGQGGGELFF | TGTGCCAGCAGCTTCGACCCCGGACAGGGCGGCGGGGAGCTGTTTTTT
TRBJ2-5 | . | 14 | . | TRBV4-1 | CASSQVWGAETQYF | TGCGCCAGCAGCCAAGTTTGGGGCGCAGAGACCCAGTACTTC
TRBJ1-1 | . | 14 | few | TRBV7-2 | CASSLVVRDTEAFF | TGTGCCAGCAGCTTAGTTGTACGGGATACTGAAGCTTTCTTT
TRBJ2-1 | TRBD2 | 17 | . | TRBV18 | CASSAYFAGGGSNEQFF | TGTGCCAGCTCAGCCTACTTTGCGGGAGGTGGATCGAATGAGCAGTTCTTC
TRBJ2-2 | . | 15 | . | TRBV7-2 | CASSPDVKNTGELFF | TGTGCCAGCAGCCCTGACGTCAAGAACACCGGGGAGCTGTTTTTT
TRBJ2-3 | . | 14 | . | TRBV2 | CASKSGASTDTQYF | TGTGCCAGCAAATCGGGGGCAAGCACAGATACGCAGTATTTT
TRBJ2-1 | TRBD1 | 16 | . | TRBV19 | CASSPFLGQGYNEQFF | TGTGCCAGTAGTCCCTTTTTGGGACAGGGGTACAATGAGCAGTTCTTC
TRBJ1-3 | TRBD1 | 14 | . | TRBV13 | CASSSGTGGNTIYF | TGTGCCAGCAGCTCCGGGACAGGAGGAAACACCATATATTTT
TRBJ2-3 | TRBD1 | 15 | . | TRBV5-4 | CASRHRGQGTDTQYF | TGTGCCAGCAGGCACAGGGGGCAGGGCACAGATACGCAGTATTTT
TRBJ1-1 | . | 13 | few | TRBV2 | CASSAQVNTEAFF | TGTGCCAGCAGTGCCCAAGTGAACACTGAAGCTTTCTTT
TRBJ2-4 | TRBD1 | 15 | . | TRBV2 | CASSPLRTGLNIQYF | TGTGCCAGCAGCCCTCTGAGGACAGGACTAAACATTCAGTACTTC
TRBJ2-7 | . | 14 | few | TRBV7-9 | CASSLFGGSYEQYF | TGTGCCAGCAGCTTATTCGGTGGCTCCTACGAGCAGTACTTC
TRBJ1-5 | . | 13 | few | TRBV30 | CAWSTQGDQPQHF | TGTGCCTGGAGTACACAGGGAGATCAGCCCCAGCATTTT
TRBJ1-1 | . | 12 | . | TRBV29-1 | CSVDNPNTEAFF | TGCAGCGTTGACAATCCAAACACTGAAGCTTTCTTT
TRBJ1-1 | TRBD1 | 14 | few | TRBV29-1 | CSAHIGQGNTEAFF | TGCAGCGCTCATATAGGACAGGGGAACACTGAAGCTTTCTTT
TRBJ2-7 | . | 13 | many | TRBV29-1 | CSVIAGQSYEQYF | TGCAGCGTTATCGCGGGACAGTCCTACGAGCAGTACTTC
TRBJ2-3 | . | 13 | . | TRBV18 | CASSRIDTDTQYF | TGTGCCAGCTCACGCATAGACACAGATACGCAGTATTTT
TRBJ2-2 | . | 15 | few | TRBV4-3 | CASSLELGPTGELFF | TGCGCCAGCAGCCTTGAACTCGGACCGACCGGGGAGCTGTTTTTT
TRBJ1-4 | TRBD1 | 13 | . | TRBV30 | CAAGGTGAWKLFF | TGTGCCGCTGGCGGGACAGGGGCCTGGAAACTGTTTTTT
TRBJ2-7 | TRBD2 | 16 | . | TRBV7-9 | CASSSRLAGGPPTQYF | TGTGCCAGCAGCTCAAGACTAGCGGGAGGGCCACCGACACAGTACTTC
TRBJ2-2 | . | 14 | . | TRBV27 | CASSLSLGAGELFF | TGTGCCAGCAGTTTATCATTGGGTGCCGGGGAGCTGTTTTTT
TRBJ2-7 | TRBD2 | 15 | few | TRBV11-3 | CASSFSGTSEYEQYF | TGTGCCAGCAGCTTTTCCGGGACTAGCGAATACGAGCAGTACTTC
TRBJ2-7 | . | 12 | . | TRBV29-1 | CSVLGVPYEQYF | TGCAGCGTTTTGGGGGTTCCCTACGAGCAGTACTTC
TRBJ2-3 | . | 15 | few | TRBV10-3 | CAISTGSASTDTQYF | TGTGCCATCAGCACAGGGTCCGCTAGCACAGATACGCAGTATTTT
TRBJ1-1 | . | 14 | . | TRBV7-2 | CASSLGQMNTEAFF | TGTGCCAGCAGCCTAGGACAGATGAACACTGAAGCTTTCTTT
TRBJ2-3 | . | 15 | few | TRBV28 | CASSLRVGDTDTQYF | TGTGCCAGCAGTCTCAGGGTGGGGGACACAGATACGCAGTATTTT
TRBJ1-6 | . | 13 | . | TRBV5-1 | CASAQRVNSPLHF | TGCGCCAGCGCACAGCGAGTAAATTCACCCCTCCACTTT
TRBJ2-5 | . | 14 | few | TRBV12-5 | CASGPRLGSETQYF | TGTGCTAGTGGTCCCCGTCTGGGTTCGGAGACCCAGTACTTC
TRBJ2-1 | . | 15 | . | TRBV12-5 | CASGLGSGTINEQFF | TGTGCTAGTGGTTTGGGCTCCGGGACCATCAATGAGCAGTTCTTC
TRBJ2-4 | . | 15 | . | TRBV30 | CAWSVKGIAKNIQYF | TGTGCCTGGAGTGTTAAGGGTATAGCCAAAAACATTCAGTACTTC
TRBJ1-5 | . | 14 | . | TRBV5-1 | CASSLAGGNQPQHF | TGCGCCAGCAGCTTGGCAGGGGGCAATCAGCCCCAGCATTTT
TRBJ2-3 | TRBD2 | 14 | . | TRBV9 | CASSVELATDTQYF | TGTGCCAGCAGCGTAGAACTAGCGACGGATACGCAGTATTTT
TRBJ1-2 | . | 12 | few | TRBV29-1 | CSGDPGYYGYTF | TGCAGCGGTGACCCAGGGTATTATGGCTACACCTTC
TRBJ2-3 | . | 14 | . | TRBV7-2 | CASSSQGSTDTQYF | TGTGCCAGCAGCTCCCAGGGGAGCACAGATACGCAGTATTTT
TRBJ1-5 | TRBD1 | 13 | few | TRBV29-1 | CSATTGGGQPQHF | TGCAGCGCCACGACAGGGGGAGGTCAGCCCCAGCATTTT
TRBJ2-6 | . | 12 | few | TRBV19 | CASLSGANVLTF | TGTGCCAGCCTCTCTGGGGCCAACGTCCTGACTTTC
TRBJ2-3 | TRBD2 | 17 | . | TRBV11-3 | CASSDRTSGGLTDTQYF | TGTGCCAGCAGCGACCGGACTAGCGGGGGTCTCACAGATACGCAGTATTTT
TRBJ2-7 | TRBD1 | 15 | . | TRBV18 | CASSPGQGTTYEQYF | TGTGCCAGCTCACCCGGACAGGGGACTACCTACGAGCAGTACTTC
TRBJ2-3 | . | 11 | . | TRBV20-1 | CSARVGDTQYF | TGCAGTGCTAGAGTGGGAGATACGCAGTATTTT
TRBJ2-5 | TRBD1 | 16 | few | TRBV7-7 | CASSPAPGTVQETQYF | TGTGCTAGCAGCCCCGCACCCGGGACAGTCCAAGAGACCCAGTACTTC
TRBJ2-3 | . | 11 | few | TRBV20-1 | CSAQHEDTQYF | TGCAGTGCCCAACACGAAGATACGCAGTATTTT
TRBJ2-7 | . | 15 | . | TRBV4-1 | CASSHPGTRTYEQYF | TGCGCCAGCAGCCATCCCGGGACAAGGACCTACGAGCAGTACTTC
TRBJ2-1 | . | 14 | . | TRBV7-2 | CASSLSAGGDEQFF | TGTGCCAGCAGCTTATCCGCAGGTGGCGATGAGCAGTTCTTC
TRBJ1-4 | . | 11 | . | TRBV6-5 | CATRRNEKLFF | TGTGCAACCCGCCGGAATGAAAAACTGTTTTTT